The rows below give T cell receptor beta chains drawn from one sample of a study of neurological immune-mediated disorders. TCRdb reprocessed the 5' RACE reads via MiXCR and lists one record per CDR3 protein. This sample carries roughly 100,000 distinct CDR3 sequences, about 10% of them seen once, and the ten largest clones take 2.5% to 4%. The sequenced sample was PBMCs. Every receptor here comes from a female donor with HTLV-1-associated myelopathy (HAM/TSP). Each CDR3 is given with its conserved first and last residue. Each record gives: J gene, V gene, D gene, clone size, CDR3 DNA, CDR3 protein. A D gene is named only where the DNA matches it firmly. The listing skips clone size in some rows; elsewhere it reads once, few, many or a size class.

>TRBJ1-1|TRBV10-3|.|many
TGTGCCATCAGTGAGCCCCCAGGGGTTTTACTTAAAGTCACTGAAGCTTTCTTT
CAISEPPGVLLKVTEAFF
>TRBJ1-6|TRBV10-3|.|many
TGTGCCATCAGTGAAAACTTTTCCCCTCCCTCCTTT
CAISENFSPPSF
>TRBJ2-1|TRBV5-1|TRBD1|.
TGCGCCAGCAGCCTCCGGGGACAGTACAATGAGCAGTTCTTC
CASSLRGQYNEQFF
>TRBJ2-7|TRBV28|TRBD2|many
TGTGCCAGCAGTTCCGGGGGGGTAGTCGAGCAGTACTTC
CASSSGGVVEQYF
>TRBJ2-5|TRBV20-1|.|many
TGCAGTGCCTTAGGACAGATCCAAGAGACCCAGTACTTC
CSALGQIQETQYF
>TRBJ2-7|TRBV21-1|.|many
TGTGCCAGCAGCAAAGTCAGGAGTGTTGAAGAGAACTTC
CASSKVRSVEENF
>TRBJ1-5|TRBV2|.|many
TGTGCCAGCAGTCGGACCGCGGCCAATCAGCCCCAGCATTTT
CASSRTAANQPQHF
>TRBJ2-3|TRBV20-1|.|few
TGCAGTGCTAGAGATCGGCGGACTAGCACAGATACGCAGTATTTT
CSARDRRTSTDTQYF
>TRBJ1-5|TRBV2|.|many
TGTGCCAGCAGTGAAACGATCTGGCGCAATCAGCCCCAGCATTTT
CASSETIWRNQPQHF
>TRBJ1-1|TRBV7-8|.|many
TGTGCCAGCAGGCAAAGCGTAGGCATGAACACTGAAGCTTTCTTT
CASRQSVGMNTEAFF